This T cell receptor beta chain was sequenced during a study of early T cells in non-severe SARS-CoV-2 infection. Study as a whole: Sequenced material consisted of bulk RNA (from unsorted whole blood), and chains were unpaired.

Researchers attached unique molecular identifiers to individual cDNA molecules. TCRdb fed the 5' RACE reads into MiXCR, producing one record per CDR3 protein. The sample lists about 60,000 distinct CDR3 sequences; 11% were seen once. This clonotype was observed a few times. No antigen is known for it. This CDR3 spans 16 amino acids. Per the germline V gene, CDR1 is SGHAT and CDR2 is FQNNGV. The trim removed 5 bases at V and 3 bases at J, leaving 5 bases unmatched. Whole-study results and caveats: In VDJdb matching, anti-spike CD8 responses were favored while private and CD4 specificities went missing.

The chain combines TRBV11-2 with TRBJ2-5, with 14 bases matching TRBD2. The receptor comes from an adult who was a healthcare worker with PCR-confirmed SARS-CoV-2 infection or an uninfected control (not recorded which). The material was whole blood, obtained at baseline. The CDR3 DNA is TGTGCCAGCAGCCACGGGACTAGCGGGGGTGAAGAGACCCAGTACTTC. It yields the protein CASSHGTSGGEETQYF.